What follows are 10 T cell receptor beta chains derived from one specimen sequenced in a study of T-cell reconstitution after alpha-beta-depleted transplantation in children. A library of TCRbeta sequences, prepared with unique molecular identifiers, was generated. TCRdb itself ran the PCR reads through MiXCR, one entry per CDR3 protein. The sample contains some 130,000 distinct CDR3 sequences, around 9.8% of which appear only once. This specimen consisted of PBMCs, mostly from graft donor cells, obtained 180 days after TCRalphabeta/CD19-depleted stem cell transplant. These receptors originate from a girl in the first two years of life who had a stem cell transplant for combined immunodeficiency, so the T cells may come from the graft donor.

This clonotype has a single count. A read error may produce the germline difference seen at one junction end. J is TRBJ2-3 and V is TRBV18, with 12 bases fitting TRBD2. Germline V gives CDR1 KGHSH, CDR2 LQKENI. This CDR3 contains 17 residues. CDR3 sequence reads: CASSPAGLAGGTDTQYF. The CDR3 bases are TGTGCAAGCTCACCCGCGGGACTAGCGGGCGGCACAGATACGCAGTATTTT. Full variable domain (missing parts from reference TRBV18 and TRBJ2-3): NAGVMQNPRHLVRRRGQEARLRCSPMKGHSHVYWYRQLPEEGLKFMVYLQKENIIDESGMPKERFSAEFPKEGPSILRIQQVVRGDSAAYFCASSPAGLAGGTDTQYFGPGTRLTVL.

The J gene is TRBJ2-2, the V gene TRBV29-1; 9 positions agree with TRBD2. CDR3 size: 17 residues. Germline CDR1 and CDR2: SQVTM and ANQGSEA. With 5 bases clipped from V and 0 bases from J, the junction kept 10 bases outside the gene matches. CDR3 sequence reads: CSVPAGLAGSNTGELFF. CDR3 sequence (DNA): TGCAGCGTTCCTGCCGGCCTAGCGGGGTCGAACACCGGGGAGCTGTTTTTT.

The CDR3 spells CASSIVQMGDEKLFF. The CDR3 DNA follows: TGTGCCAGTAGTATAGTACAGATGGGTGATGAAAAACTGTTTTTT. The rearrangement uses TRBV19 and TRBJ1-4; D gene ambiguous. The CDR3 is 15 amino acids. Between the trimmed V and J ends, which lost 1 base and 6 bases, there was a span of 12 bases. The germline gives CDR1 LNHDA, CDR2 SQIVND (reference sequence). The variable domain in full, completed from reference TRBV19 and TRBJ1-4, reads DGGITQSPKYLFRKEGQNVTLSCEQNLNHDAMYWYRQDPGQGLRLIYYSQIVNDFQKGDIAEGYSVSREKKESFPLTVTSAQKNPTAFYLCASSIVQMGDEKLFFGSGTQLSVL.

This clonotype was picked up a small number of times. The chain uses TRBV20-1 and TRBJ2-3; D perhaps matches TRBD2 (5 bases). Trimming left V 3 bases short and J 3 bases short, with 22 bases between. The CDR3 length is 17 residues. Germline V gene sequence: CDR1 DFQATT, CDR2 SNEGSKA (reference sequence). The DNA for the CDR3 is TGCAGTGCTAGCCCCGGGGAGACCTATCGGGTTACAGATACGCAGTATTTT. As protein: CSASPGETYRVTDTQYF.

The J gene is TRBJ1-1, the V gene TRBV18, with D unresolved. Germline V lookup: CDR1 KGHSH, CDR2 LQKENI. The CDR3 is made up of 14 amino acids. Trimming removed 3 bases from V and 5 bases from J, with 13 bases in between. The chain's CDR3 is CASSPGGPGTEAFF. CDR3 nucleotides: TGTGCCAGCTCACCCGGCGGGCCGGGGACTGAAGCTTTCTTT.

V usage is TRBV30 and J usage is TRBJ2-4; 7 nucleotides match TRBD2. The junction had 3 bases not matched to a gene; V was cut back by 3 bases and J by 4 bases. The CDR3 sequence is 13 residues long. In germline, CDR1 is GTSNPN, CDR2 SVGIG (reference sequence). CDR3 sequence (DNA): TGTGCCTGGAGCGGGGGACTAAAAAACATTCAGTACTTC. It codes for CAWSGGLKNIQYF.

This clonotype has just a few counts. The chain uses TRBV11-2 and TRBJ2-7; 11 bases are shared with TRBD1. After removal of 5 bases from V and 5 bases from J, the junction contained 8 bases not matched to a gene. From germline, CDR1 is SGHAT and CDR2 FQNNGV. CDR3 length equals 15 residues. CDR3: CASSRRTGGAHEQYF. As DNA, the CDR3 is TGTGCCAGCAGCCGCCGGACAGGGGGCGCCCACGAGCAGTACTTC.

The sample holds many counts of this clonotype. The chain has TRBV5-1 and TRBJ2-7, with a possible D match to TRBD2 (6 bases). V was cut by 1 base and J by 4 bases, with 6 bases left in between. This CDR3 contains 12 residues. The germline CDR1 and CDR2 sequences are SGHRS and YFSETQ. Here the CDR3 DNA reads TGCGCCAGCAGCTTGAGCGGGTACGAGCAGTACTTC. Protein: CASSLSGYEQYF.

The CDR3: CSALRLDYNEQFF. CDR3 coding DNA: TGCAGTGCTCTTCGACTTGACTACAATGAGCAGTTCTTC. The chain joins TRBV20-1 to TRBJ2-1; D is ambiguous. Germline assignment: CDR1 DFQATT and CDR2 SNEGSKA (reference sequence). Trimming stripped 5 bases from V and 3 bases from J, with 11 bases between. This CDR3 comprises 13 residues.

This clonotype was seen a few times. The chain has TRBV6-5 and TRBJ2-1; no clear D gene. Per the germline V gene, CDR1 is MNHEY and CDR2 is SVGAGI. The CDR3 is 18 residues long. Trimming cost V 5 bases and J 0 bases, with 20 bases left between them. The CDR3 reads CASSTSLRQTSSYNEQFF. CDR3 in DNA: TGTGCCAGCAGTACCAGCTTGCGGCAGACCAGCTCCTACAATGAGCAGTTCTTC.